The rows below give T cell receptor beta chains drawn from one sample of a study of siplizumab effects on memory and regulatory T cells. The data were produced by immunoSEQ multiplex PCR, yet TCRdb's version contains in-frame clones alone and is incomplete. The sample holds some 120,000 clones, 90% to 95% seen once. The specimen sequenced was non-Treg CD4+ T cells sorted from blood. The receptors derive from a human donor in good health. The CDR3 runs from the conserved cysteine through the conserved F or W. The D gene is left open where the match is weak. A clone size is listed for some rows: how often the clone was seen (once, few, many), or a class if it is expanded.

size: NA; V: TRBV6-1; D: TRBD1; J: TRBJ1-4; DNA: TGTGCCAGCAGTGAAGCGCGGACAGGCAATAATGAAAAACTGTTTTTT; CDR3: CASSEARTGNNEKLFF
size: NA; V: TRBV5-1; D: NA; J: TRBJ1-4; DNA: TGCGCCAGCAGCTTGGGGTCGGTGAGGGAAAAACTGTTTTTT; CDR3: CASSLGSVREKLFF
size: NA; V: TRBV4-1; D: TRBD2; J: TRBJ2-5; DNA: TGCGCCAGCAGCCAACCCCAAGGGCTAGCGGGGCAAGAGACCCAGTACTTC; CDR3: CASSQPQGLAGQETQYF
size: NA; V: TRBV5-1; D: TRBD2; J: TRBJ2-7; DNA: TGCGCCAGCAGCCCCTTGCCGACTAGCGGCTACGAGCAGTACTTC; CDR3: CASSPLPTSGYEQYF
size: NA; V: TRBV5-1; D: NA; J: TRBJ1-3; DNA: TGCGCCAGCAGCTTGGCAGGGGACTCTGGAAACACCATATATTTT; CDR3: CASSLAGDSGNTIYF
size: once; V: TRBV5-5; D: NA; J: TRBJ2-7; DNA: TGTGCCAGCAGCCTACAGGGAACCCACGAGCAGTACTTC; CDR3: CASSLQGTHEQYF
size: once; V: TRBV18; D: NA; J: TRBJ1-4; DNA: TGTGCCAGCTCACCTTCGGCAGGGGCGCTCACTAATGAAAAACTGTTTTTT; CDR3: CASSPSAGALTNEKLFF
size: NA; V: TRBV18; D: NA; J: TRBJ2-1; DNA: TGTGCCAGCTCACCACGAGTTAATAGCGCCGATGAGCAGTTCTTC; CDR3: CASSPRVNSADEQFF
size: NA; V: TRBV6-5; D: NA; J: TRBJ1-5; DNA: TGTGCCAGCAGTGGATTACAGGGAGGCAATCAGCCCCAGCATTTT; CDR3: CASSGLQGGNQPQHF
size: NA; V: TRBV5-1; D: TRBD2; J: TRBJ2-1; DNA: TGCGCCAGCCGGCAAGGAATGGGGACTAGCCCCCCCGGGCACAATGAGCAGTTCTTC; CDR3: CASRQGMGTSPPGHNEQFF
size: NA; V: TRBV5-4; D: NA; J: TRBJ1-1; DNA: TGTGCCAGCAGCCAAGGGGGTTCATGGGACACTGAAGCTTTCTTT; CDR3: CASSQGGSWDTEAFF
size: NA; V: TRBV9; D: TRBD1; J: TRBJ1-1; DNA: TGTGCCAGCAATGCAGGGGGTTCGGACACTGAAGCTTTCTTT; CDR3: CASNAGGSDTEAFF
size: once; V: TRBV9; D: TRBD1; J: TRBJ1-6; DNA: TGTGCCAGCAGCGCTCCCGGGACAGGTAGTTCACCCCTCCACTTT; CDR3: CASSAPGTGSSPLHF
size: NA; V: TRBV29-1; D: NA; J: TRBJ1-1; DNA: TGCACCTACCGTGGGGGGCCTGAAGCTTTCTTT; CDR3: CTYRGGPEAFF
size: NA; V: TRBV5-4; D: NA; J: TRBJ1-5; DNA: TGTGCCAGCAGCGCGGGTTATAGCAATCAGCCCCAGCATTTT; CDR3: CASSAGYSNQPQHF
size: NA; V: TRBV4-1; D: TRBD2; J: TRBJ2-1; DNA: TGCGCCAGCAGTCTGACTAGCGGGAGGTTCCTCGGTTTCAATGAGCAGTTCTTC; CDR3: CASSLTSGRFLGFNEQFF
size: NA; V: TRBV5-1; D: TRBD2; J: TRBJ2-5; DNA: TGCGCCAGCAGTGAGGCTAGCGGGACACAAGAGACCCAGTACTTC; CDR3: CASSEASGTQETQYF
size: NA; V: TRBV9; D: TRBD1; J: TRBJ1-1; DNA: TGTGCCAGCAGCGCCCGACAGGGGGCGCAAAAGAGGACTGAAGCTTTCTTT; CDR3: CASSARQGAQKRTEAFF
size: NA; V: TRBV10-3; D: TRBD1; J: TRBJ1-2; DNA: TGTGCCATCAAAATACTCTCGACTTCAGGGGGAGGCGGTGGCTACACCTTC; CDR3: CAIKILSTSGGGGGYTF
size: NA; V: TRBV18; D: NA; J: TRBJ1-1; DNA: TGTGCCAGCTCACTGGCTGGCCCCGGGGACACTGAAGCTTTCTTT; CDR3: CASSLAGPGDTEAFF
size: NA; V: TRBV19; D: NA; J: TRBJ1-4; DNA: TGTGCCAGTAGTGGCTACAGTGCAACTAATGAAAAACTGTTTTTT; CDR3: CASSGYSATNEKLFF
size: NA; V: TRBV6-5; D: TRBD1; J: TRBJ1-5; DNA: TGTGCCAGCAGCCACGGCGGACAGGGGGATCAGCCCCAGCATTTT; CDR3: CASSHGGQGDQPQHF
size: once; V: TRBV7-9; D: NA; J: TRBJ2-2; DNA: TGTGCCAGCAGCTTAGGCGGGAGACAGGGAAAGAACACCGGGGAGCTGTTTTTT; CDR3: CASSLGGRQGKNTGELFF
size: NA; V: TRBV19; D: NA; J: TRBJ2-2; DNA: TGTGCCAGTAGCTCCCAGGGGTTGGAGGGGGATCCCGGGGAGCTGTTTTTT; CDR3: CASSSQGLEGDPGELFF
size: NA; V: TRBV6-6; D: TRBD1; J: TRBJ2-1; DNA: TGTGCCAGCAGAACCGGGACAGGTGAATCCTACAATGAGCAGTTCTTC; CDR3: CASRTGTGESYNEQFF
size: NA; V: TRBV10-3; D: NA; J: TRBJ1-1; DNA: TGTGCCATCAGTGAGTTGCAGACGAACACTGAAGCTTTCTTT; CDR3: CAISELQTNTEAFF
size: NA; V: TRBV2; D: TRBD2; J: TRBJ2-3; DNA: TGTGCCAGCAGCTGGCCTACTAGCGGCCCAACCACAGATACGCAGTATTTT; CDR3: CASSWPTSGPTTDTQYF
size: NA; V: TRBV9; D: NA; J: TRBJ1-1; DNA: TGTGCCAGCAGCCCCAACCTGGGGAACACTGAAGCTTTCTTT; CDR3: CASSPNLGNTEAFF
size: NA; V: TRBV19; D: NA; J: TRBJ2-7; DNA: TGTGCCAGTAGTAGTTCGGGACATCTATACGAGCAGTACTTC; CDR3: CASSSSGHLYEQYF
size: NA; V: TRBV9; D: NA; J: TRBJ1-1; DNA: TGTGCCAGCAGTGAACGTTTCAAGGGACCGCTTCCCCCCGAAGCTTTCTTT; CDR3: CASSERFKGPLPPEAFF
size: NA; V: TRBV29-1; D: NA; J: TRBJ1-5; DNA: TGCAGCGTAGAAATACAGGGAGAGCCCCAGCATTTT; CDR3: CSVEIQGEPQHF
size: NA; V: TRBV5-6; D: NA; J: TRBJ2-1; DNA: TGTGCCAGCAGCTTGGTAGGAGGGACTCGGAGGAATGAGCAGTTCTTC; CDR3: CASSLVGGTRRNEQFF
size: once; V: TRBV5-1; D: NA; J: TRBJ1-2; DNA: TGCGCCAGCAGCTACGACAGAAACTATGGCTACACCTTC; CDR3: CASSYDRNYGYTF
size: NA; V: TRBV6-5; D: NA; J: TRBJ2-2; DNA: TGTGCCAGCAGTCCCCCACGGAGCACCGGGGAGCTGTTTTTT; CDR3: CASSPPRSTGELFF
size: NA; V: TRBV29-1; D: NA; J: TRBJ1-6; DNA: TGCAGCGTTACGCCTGAAATTGGTTCACCCCTCCACTTT; CDR3: CSVTPEIGSPLHF
size: NA; V: TRBV19; D: NA; J: TRBJ1-5; DNA: TGTGCCAGTAGTATCTGGTCAGTTAGCAATCAGCCCCAGCATTTT; CDR3: CASSIWSVSNQPQHF
size: NA; V: TRBV7-3; D: TRBD2; J: TRBJ2-2; DNA: TGTGCCAGCAGCCAGCCCGGGACTAGCGGGACCGACGGGGAGCTGTTTTTT; CDR3: CASSQPGTSGTDGELFF
size: NA; V: TRBV19; D: TRBD1; J: TRBJ1-1; DNA: TGTGCCAGTAGTTTCTCCCGGACAGGGCACACTGAAGCTTTCTTT; CDR3: CASSFSRTGHTEAFF
size: once; V: TRBV7-3; D: NA; J: TRBJ2-2; DNA: TGTGCCAGCAGCAACATAGCGACCGGGGAACTGTTTTTT; CDR3: CASSNIATGELFF
size: NA; V: TRBV11-2; D: TRBD2; J: TRBJ2-3; DNA: TGTGCCAGCAGCCTAGGACGCGGCGGGAGGAGGGATAGGGCAGATACGCAGTATTTT; CDR3: CASSLGRGGRRDRADTQYF
size: NA; V: TRBV9; D: TRBD1; J: TRBJ1-4; DNA: TGTGCCAGCAGCGTAGTAGGGGGCTACGGTGAAAAACTGTTTTTT; CDR3: CASSVVGGYGEKLFF
size: NA; V: TRBV10-1; D: NA; J: TRBJ2-1; DNA: TGCGCCAGCAGCCATTACGGGGGAGCAGGCAATGAGCAGTTCTTC; CDR3: CASSHYGGAGNEQFF
size: once; V: TRBV9; D: TRBD1; J: TRBJ1-6; DNA: TGTGCCAGCAGCGTAGCTGGGCAGGGGGGATCACCCCTCCACTTT; CDR3: CASSVAGQGGSPLHF
size: NA; V: TRBV5-6; D: TRBD1; J: TRBJ1-6; DNA: TGTGCCAGCAGCCGCCTGGGAGGACAGGGGAATTCACCCCTCCACTTT; CDR3: CASSRLGGQGNSPLHF
size: NA; V: TRBV2; D: TRBD2; J: TRBJ2-3; DNA: TGTGCTAGCAGTGCAAGAGCGGGACCCGGTGGGGATACGCAGTATTTT; CDR3: CASSARAGPGGDTQYF
size: NA; V: TRBV7-3; D: NA; J: TRBJ2-3; DNA: TGTGCCAGCAGCTCCCTCCCATCGGGATTGGGCACAGATACGCAGTATTTT; CDR3: CASSSLPSGLGTDTQYF